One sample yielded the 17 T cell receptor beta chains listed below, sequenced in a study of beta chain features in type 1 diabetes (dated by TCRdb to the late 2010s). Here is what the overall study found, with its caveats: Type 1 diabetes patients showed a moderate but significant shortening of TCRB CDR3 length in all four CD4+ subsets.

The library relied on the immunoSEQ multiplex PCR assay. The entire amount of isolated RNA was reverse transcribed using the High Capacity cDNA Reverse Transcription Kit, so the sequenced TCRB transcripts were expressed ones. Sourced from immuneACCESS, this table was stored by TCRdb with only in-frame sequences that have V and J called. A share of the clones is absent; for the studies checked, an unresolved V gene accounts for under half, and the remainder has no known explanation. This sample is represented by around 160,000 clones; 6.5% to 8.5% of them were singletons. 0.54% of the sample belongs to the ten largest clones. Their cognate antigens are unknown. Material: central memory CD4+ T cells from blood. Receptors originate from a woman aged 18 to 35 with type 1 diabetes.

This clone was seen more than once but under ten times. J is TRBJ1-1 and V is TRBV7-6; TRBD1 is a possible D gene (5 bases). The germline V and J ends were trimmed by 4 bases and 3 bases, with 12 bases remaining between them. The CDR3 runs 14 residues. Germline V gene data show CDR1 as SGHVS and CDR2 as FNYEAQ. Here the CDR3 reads CASSSQPQDTEAFF. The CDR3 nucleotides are TGTGCCAGCAGCTCCCAGCCACAGGACACTGAAGCTTTCTTT. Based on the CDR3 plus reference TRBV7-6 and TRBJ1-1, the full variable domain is GAGVSQSPRYKVTKRGQDVALRCDPISGHVSLYWYRQALGQGPEFLTYFNYEAQQDKSGLPNDRFSAERPEGSISTLTIQRTEQRDSAMYRCASSSQPQDTEAFFGQGTRLTVV.

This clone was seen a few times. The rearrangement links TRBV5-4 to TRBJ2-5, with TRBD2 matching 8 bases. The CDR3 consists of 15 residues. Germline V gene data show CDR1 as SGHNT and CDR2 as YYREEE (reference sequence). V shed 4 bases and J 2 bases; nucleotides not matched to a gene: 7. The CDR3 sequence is CASSLGAGAQETQYF. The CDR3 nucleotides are TGTGCCAGCAGCCTGGGAGCGGGAGCACAAGAGACCCAGTACTTC.

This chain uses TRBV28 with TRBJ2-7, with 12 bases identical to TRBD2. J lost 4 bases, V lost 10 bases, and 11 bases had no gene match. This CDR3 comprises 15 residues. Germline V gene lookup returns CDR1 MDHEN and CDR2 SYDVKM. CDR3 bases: TGTGCCATCAGGGGGGAGACTAGCGGGAGTTACGAGCAGTACTTC. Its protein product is CAIRGETSGSYEQYF. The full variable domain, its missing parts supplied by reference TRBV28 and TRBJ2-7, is DVKVTQSSRYLVKRTGEKVFLECVQDMDHENMFWYRQDPGLGLRLIYFSYDVKMKEKGDIPEGYSVSREKKERFSLILESASTNQTSMYLCAIRGETSGSYEQYFGPGTRLTVT.

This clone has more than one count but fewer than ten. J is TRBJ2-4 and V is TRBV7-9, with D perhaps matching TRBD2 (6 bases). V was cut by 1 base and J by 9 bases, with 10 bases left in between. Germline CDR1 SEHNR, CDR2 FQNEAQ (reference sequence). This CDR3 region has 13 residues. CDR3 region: CASSLEEGGIQYF. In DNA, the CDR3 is TGTGCCAGCAGCTTAGAGGAGGGAGGCATTCAGTACTTC.

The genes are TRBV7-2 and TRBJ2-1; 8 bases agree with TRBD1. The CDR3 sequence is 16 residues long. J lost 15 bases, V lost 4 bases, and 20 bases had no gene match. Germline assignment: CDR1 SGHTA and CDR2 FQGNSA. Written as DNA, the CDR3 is TGTGCCAGCAGCTCACAGGGGGGCAGGGACGGTTTTCTAGGGTTCTTC. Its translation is CASSSQGGRDGFLGFF.

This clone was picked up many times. As DNA, the CDR3 is TGTGCCAGCAGCGCCGGTCAGGGTGAAAAACTGTTTTTT. It translates to CASSAGQGEKLFF. V and J are TRBV9 and TRBJ1-4; possible D gene TRBD1, 5 bases. Looked up from germline, CDR1 is SGDLS and CDR2 is YYNGEE. V was pared by 3 bases and J by 7 bases, with 10 bases between. The CDR3 consists of 13 residues.

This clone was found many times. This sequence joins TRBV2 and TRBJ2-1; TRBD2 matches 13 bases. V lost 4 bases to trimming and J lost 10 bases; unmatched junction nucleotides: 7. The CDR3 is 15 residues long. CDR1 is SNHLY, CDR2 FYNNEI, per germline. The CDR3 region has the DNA TGTGCCAGCAGTGCGTTCGGGACTAGCGGGACCGAGCAGTTCTTC. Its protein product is CASSAFGTSGTEQFF.

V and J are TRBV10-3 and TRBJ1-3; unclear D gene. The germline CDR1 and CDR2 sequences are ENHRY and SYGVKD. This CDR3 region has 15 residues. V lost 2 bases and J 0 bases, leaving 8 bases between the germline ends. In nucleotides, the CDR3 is TGTGCCATCAGTGAGGGGCCCCTCTCTGGAAACACCATATATTTT. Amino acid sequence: CAISEGPLSGNTIYF.

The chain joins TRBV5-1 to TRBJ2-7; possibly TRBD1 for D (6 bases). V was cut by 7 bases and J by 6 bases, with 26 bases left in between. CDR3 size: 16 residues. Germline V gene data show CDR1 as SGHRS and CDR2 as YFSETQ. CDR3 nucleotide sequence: TGCGCCAGCGGTCCGGGACACAGGGCCTTCGGCGGCGAGCAGTACTTC. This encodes CASGPGHRAFGGEQYF.

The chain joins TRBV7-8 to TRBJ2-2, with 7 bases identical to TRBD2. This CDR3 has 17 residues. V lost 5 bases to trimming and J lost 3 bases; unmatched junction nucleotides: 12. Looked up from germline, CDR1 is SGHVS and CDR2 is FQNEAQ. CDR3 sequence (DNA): TGTGCCAGCAGCAGACCCTCGGGCGGGAGTTACACCGGGGAGCTGTTTTTT. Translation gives CASSRPSGGSYTGELFF.

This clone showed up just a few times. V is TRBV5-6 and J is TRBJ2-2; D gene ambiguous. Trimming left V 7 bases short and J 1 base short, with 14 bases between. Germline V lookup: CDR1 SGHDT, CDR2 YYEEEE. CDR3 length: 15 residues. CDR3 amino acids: CASGPPFGNTGELFF. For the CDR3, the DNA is TGTGCCAGCGGGCCCCCTTTTGGGAACACCGGGGAGCTGTTTTTT.

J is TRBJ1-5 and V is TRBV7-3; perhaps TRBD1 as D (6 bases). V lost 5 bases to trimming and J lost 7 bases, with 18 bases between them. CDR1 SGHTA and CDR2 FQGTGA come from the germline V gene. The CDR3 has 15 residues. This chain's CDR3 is CASSTLTGYNQPQHF. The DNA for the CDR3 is TGTGCCAGCAGCACACTAACAGGGTATAACCAGCCCCAGCATTTT.

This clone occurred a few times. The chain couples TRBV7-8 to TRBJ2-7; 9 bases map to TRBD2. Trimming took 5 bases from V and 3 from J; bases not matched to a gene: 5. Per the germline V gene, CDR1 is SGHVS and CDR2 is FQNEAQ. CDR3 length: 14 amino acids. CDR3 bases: TGTGCCAGCAGCCGGACTAGCGTTGACTACGAGCAGTACTTC. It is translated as CASSRTSVDYEQYF.

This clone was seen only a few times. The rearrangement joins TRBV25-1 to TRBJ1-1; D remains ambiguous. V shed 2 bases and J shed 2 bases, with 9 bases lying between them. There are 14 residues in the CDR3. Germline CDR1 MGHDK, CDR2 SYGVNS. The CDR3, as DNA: TGTGCCAGCAGTGAACTAGGAGACAACACTGAAGCTTTCTTT. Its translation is CASSELGDNTEAFF.

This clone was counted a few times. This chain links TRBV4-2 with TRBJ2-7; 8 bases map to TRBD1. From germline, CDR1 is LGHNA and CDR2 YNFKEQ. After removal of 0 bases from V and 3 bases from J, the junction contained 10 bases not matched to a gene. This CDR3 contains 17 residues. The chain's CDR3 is CASSQDGFPGGIYEQYF. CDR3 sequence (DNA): TGTGCCAGCAGCCAAGATGGTTTTCCAGGGGGCATCTACGAGCAGTACTTC.

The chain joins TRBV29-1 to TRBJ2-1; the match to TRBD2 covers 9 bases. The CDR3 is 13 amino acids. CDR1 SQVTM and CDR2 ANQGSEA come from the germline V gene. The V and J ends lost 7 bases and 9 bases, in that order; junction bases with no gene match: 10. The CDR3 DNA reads TGCAGCGGAGCCGGGACTAGCCTATTTGAGCAGTTCTTC. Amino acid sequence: CSGAGTSLFEQFF.

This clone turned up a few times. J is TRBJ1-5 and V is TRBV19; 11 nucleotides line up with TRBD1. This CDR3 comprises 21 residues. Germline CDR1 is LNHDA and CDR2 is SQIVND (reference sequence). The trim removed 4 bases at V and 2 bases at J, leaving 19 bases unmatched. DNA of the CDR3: TGTGCCAGTAGTACAATCAAAATCACCGGGACAGGGGGAATAGGCAATCAGCCCCAGCATTTT. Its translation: CASSTIKITGTGGIGNQPQHF.